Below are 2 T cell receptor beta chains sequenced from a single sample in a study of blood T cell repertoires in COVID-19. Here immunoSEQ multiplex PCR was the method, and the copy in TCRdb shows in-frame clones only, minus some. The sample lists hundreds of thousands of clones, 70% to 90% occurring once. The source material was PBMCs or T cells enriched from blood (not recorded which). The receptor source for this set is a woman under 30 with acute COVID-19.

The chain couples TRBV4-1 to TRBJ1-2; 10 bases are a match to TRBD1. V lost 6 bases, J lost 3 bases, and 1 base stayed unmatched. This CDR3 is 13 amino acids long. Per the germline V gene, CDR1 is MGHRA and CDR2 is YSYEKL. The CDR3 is CASRTGGDYGYTF. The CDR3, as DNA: TGCGCCAGCAGGACAGGGGGCGACTATGGCTACACCTTC.

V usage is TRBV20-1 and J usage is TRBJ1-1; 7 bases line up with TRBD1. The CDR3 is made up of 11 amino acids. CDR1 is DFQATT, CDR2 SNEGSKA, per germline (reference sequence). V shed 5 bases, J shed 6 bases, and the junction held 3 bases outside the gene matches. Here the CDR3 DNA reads TGCAGTGCTCTTGACAGGGCTGAAGCTTTCTTT. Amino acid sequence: CSALDRAEAFF.